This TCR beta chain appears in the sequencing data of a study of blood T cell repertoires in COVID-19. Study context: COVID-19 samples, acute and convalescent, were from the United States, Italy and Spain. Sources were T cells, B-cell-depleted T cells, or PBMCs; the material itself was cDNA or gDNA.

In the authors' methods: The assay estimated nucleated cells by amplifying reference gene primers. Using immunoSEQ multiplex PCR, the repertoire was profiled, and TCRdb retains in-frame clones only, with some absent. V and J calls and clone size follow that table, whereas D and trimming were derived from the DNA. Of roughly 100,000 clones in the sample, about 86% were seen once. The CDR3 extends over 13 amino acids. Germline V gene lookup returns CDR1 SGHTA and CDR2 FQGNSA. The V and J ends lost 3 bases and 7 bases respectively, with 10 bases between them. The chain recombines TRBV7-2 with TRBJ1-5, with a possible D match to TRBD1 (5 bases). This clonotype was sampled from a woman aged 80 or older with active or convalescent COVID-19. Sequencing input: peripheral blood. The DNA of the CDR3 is TGTGCCAGCAGCTTCAGGGAAGGCCAGCCCCAGCATTTT. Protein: CASSFREGQPQHF.